This is a list of T cell receptor beta chains from one sample in a study of CD8 T cells in Susac syndrome. TCRdb reprocessed the immunoSEQ multiplex PCR reads via MiXCR and lists one record per CDR3 protein. This table has about 300,000 distinct CDR3 sequences, about 88% appearing once. The sequenced sample consisted of CD8+ T cells from PBMCs. The receptor set was obtained from a human donor with multiple sclerosis. The CDR3 runs from the conserved cysteine through the conserved F or W. The D gene is left open where the match is weak. The size field is filled for only some rows; it gives once, few, many or a size class.

-	TRBV12-3/TRBV12-4	-	TRBJ2-5	TGTGCCAGCAGACCATCCGGGTCGTCAGAGGCCCAGTACTTC	CASRPSGSSEAQYF
-	TRBV5-1	-	TRBJ1-1	TGCGCCAGCAGCTTGGTCCAGGGGCGAGGTTTTTGGGACACTGAAGCTTTCTTT	CASSLVQGRGFWDTEAFF
-	TRBV3-1	few	TRBJ2-7	TGTGCCAGCAGCCAGCTCGGGAGATCCTACGAGCAGTACTTC	CASSQLGRSYEQYF
-	TRBV14	-	TRBJ2-7	TGTGCCAGCAGCCAAGGAAGGTCAAGCTCCTACGAGCAGTACTTC	CASSQGRSSSYEQYF
TRBD1	TRBV25-1	-	TRBJ2-7	TGTGCCAGCTCCTCGTGGGACAGGGTAACCTACGAGCAGTACTTC	CASSSWDRVTYEQYF
-	TRBV4-3	-	TRBJ1-1	TGCGCCAGCACAGGCGATAGGGTAAAGTCTGAAGCTTTCTTT	CASTGDRVKSEAFF
-	TRBV19	-	TRBJ2-7	TGTGCCAGTAGTATTTCCGGGTCGGGGCACGAGCAGTACTTC	CASSISGSGHEQYF
-	TRBV27	once	TRBJ2-7	TGTGCCAGCAGTCCATCAGAAGCCACCTACGAGCAGTACTTC	CASSPSEATYEQYF
TRBD2	TRBV7-9	once	TRBJ2-1	TGTGCCAGCAGCTCCCTAGCGGTTGCGGGGCAGTTCTTC	CASSSLAVAGQFF
TRBD2	TRBV7-6	-	TRBJ2-3	TGTGCCAGCAGCTTAGTTTTAGCGGGAGGCCCAGATACGCAGTATTTT	CASSLVLAGGPDTQYF
TRBD2	TRBV6-2/TRBV6-3	once	TRBJ2-7	TGTGCCAGCAGTTACGACCTGACTAGCGGCGACTCCTACGAGCAGTACTTC	CASSYDLTSGDSYEQYF